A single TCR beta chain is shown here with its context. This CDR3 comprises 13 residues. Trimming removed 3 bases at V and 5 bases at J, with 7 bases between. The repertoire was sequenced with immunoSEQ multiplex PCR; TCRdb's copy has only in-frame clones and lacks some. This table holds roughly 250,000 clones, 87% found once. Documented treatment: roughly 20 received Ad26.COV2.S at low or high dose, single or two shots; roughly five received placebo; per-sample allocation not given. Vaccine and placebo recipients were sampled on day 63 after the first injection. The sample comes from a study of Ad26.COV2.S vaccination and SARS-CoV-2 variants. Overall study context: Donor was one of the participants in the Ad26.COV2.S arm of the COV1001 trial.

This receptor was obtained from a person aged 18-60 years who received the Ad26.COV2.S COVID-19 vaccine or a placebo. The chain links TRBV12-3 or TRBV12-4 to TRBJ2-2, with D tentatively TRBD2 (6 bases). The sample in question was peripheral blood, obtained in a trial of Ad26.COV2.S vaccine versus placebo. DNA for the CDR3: TGTGCCAGCAGTTTCGGAGGGACCGGGGAGCTGTTTTTT. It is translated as CASSFGGTGELFF.